This TCR beta chain stems from a study of control samples from healthy donors and cancer patients. The germline V and J ends were trimmed by 7 bases and 3 bases, with 15 bases remaining between them. CDR1 is SQVTM and CDR2 is ANQGSEA in the germline V gene. This CDR3 has 13 residues. This table comes from immunoSEQ multiplex PCR, and its TCRdb copy is limited to in-frame clones, with some not included. The sample lists 400,000 to 450,000 clones, 80% to 95% occurring once. This chain joins TRBV29-1 and TRBJ1-1; TRBD1 is a possible D gene (5 bases). The sequenced material came from PBMCs. This clonotype was sampled from a man aged 40-49 years with head and neck cancer. The CDR3 reads CSAGVGGDTEAFF. The DNA for the CDR3 is TGCAGCGCGGGTGTGGGAGGGGACACTGAAGCTTTCTTT.